These T cell receptor beta chains were read from a single sample in a study of graft-versus-host responses after intestinal transplantation. Some clones are missing from TCRdb's copy, which holds only in-frame ones; the method was immunoSEQ multiplex PCR. The repertoire consists of some 21,000 clones, with about 60% occurring once and the leading ten covering 0.85% to 1.3%. Source: alloreactive CD4+ T cells from a mixed lymphocyte reaction culture, taken before intestinal transplant. The receptors shown here come from a human patient who received an intestinal transplant. CDR3s include the opening cysteine and the closing phenylalanine or tryptophan. Fields, in order: V gene, D gene, CDR3 length, J gene, clone size, CDR3 protein, CDR3 DNA. D genes are given only for firm matches. Size values are once, few and many counts, or a class for expanded clones, and some rows have none.

TRBV6-1	-	13	TRBJ2-3	-	CASSAQGTDTQYF	TGTGCCAGCAGTGCCCAGGGAACAGATACGCAGTATTTT
TRBV2	-	15	TRBJ2-7	few	CASSRQGQLLDEQYF	TGTGCCAGCAGCCGACAAGGACAGTTATTAGACGAGCAGTACTTC
TRBV6-1	TRBD1	15	TRBJ2-7	few	CASERPGTGSHEQYF	TGTGCCAGTGAGAGACCCGGGACAGGGAGCCACGAGCAGTACTTC
TRBV29-1	-	13	TRBJ2-3	-	CSVESSSTDTQYF	TGCAGCGTTGAGTCCTCTAGCACAGATACGCAGTATTTT
TRBV10-3	-	12	TRBJ1-5	once	CAARDSNQPQHF	TGTGCCGCCAGGGATAGCAATCAGCCCCAGCATTTT
TRBV5-4	-	14	TRBJ2-7	-	CASSLEGLSYEQYF	TGTGCCAGCAGCTTGGAAGGACTGAGCTACGAGCAGTACTTC
TRBV11-2	-	17	TRBJ1-4	-	CASSYIPGAATNEKLFF	TGTGCCAGCAGCTATATCCCAGGGGCGGCAACTAATGAAAAACTGTTTTTT
TRBV19	-	14	TRBJ2-7	-	CATFPPSGYYEQYF	TGTGCCACCTTTCCCCCCTCAGGGTACTACGAGCAGTACTTC
TRBV5-1	TRBD1	15	TRBJ1-1	-	CASSSTRTGVTEAFF	TGCGCCAGCAGCTCAACTCGGACAGGGGTCACTGAAGCTTTCTTT
TRBV7-9	-	14	TRBJ1-3	-	CASSETGWGNTIYF	TGTGCCAGCAGCGAAACCGGGTGGGGAAACACCATATATTTT
TRBV4-3	TRBD1	14	TRBJ1-4	medium-sized	CASRAGTGYEKLFF	TGCGCCAGCAGAGCCGGGACAGGGTATGAAAAACTGTTTTTT
TRBV30	-	14	TRBJ1-2	few	CAWNSGVGGYGYTF	TGTGCCTGGAACTCAGGGGTTGGGGGCTATGGCTACACCTTC
TRBV27	-	14	TRBJ1-5	few	CASSLAQGYQPQHF	TGTGCCAGCAGTTTAGCCCAGGGGTATCAGCCCCAGCATTTT
TRBV6-5	TRBD1	15	TRBJ1-5	-	CASSSTGGVGQPQHF	TGTGCCAGCAGCTCGACAGGGGGCGTGGGTCAGCCCCAGCATTTT
TRBV10-3	TRBD1	15	TRBJ2-7	-	CAIGSRDRATYEQYF	TGTGCCATCGGATCCCGGGACAGGGCGACCTACGAGCAGTACTTC
TRBV28	TRBD2	18	TRBJ2-5	-	CASSSSTSGRADEETQYF	TGTGCCAGCAGTTCCTCGACTAGCGGGAGGGCCGATGAAGAGACCCAGTACTTC
TRBV7-3	TRBD1	13	TRBJ1-6	-	CASSGTVNSPLHF	TGTGCCAGCAGTGGGACAGTCAATTCACCCCTCCACTTT
TRBV28	-	14	TRBJ2-7	-	CASSSPRTGVVQYF	TGTGCCAGCAGCTCTCCCCGTACAGGTGTGGTGCAGTACTTC
TRBV6-6	TRBD1	15	TRBJ1-4	-	CASSYRGQGAGKLFF	TGTGCCAGCAGTTACCGGGGACAGGGGGCCGGAAAACTGTTTTTT
TRBV5-1	TRBD1	15	TRBJ2-7	-	CASSLGGDRGYEQYF	TGCGCCAGCAGCTTGGGGGGGGACAGGGGTTACGAGCAGTACTTC
TRBV7-9	-	15	TRBJ2-7	-	CASSLVGGQLYEQYF	TGTGCCAGCAGCTTAGTCGGTGGGCAACTCTACGAGCAGTACTTC
TRBV28	-	15	TRBJ2-2	few	CASSRAPANTGELFF	TGTGCCAGCAGCAGGGCACCCGCGAACACCGGGGAGCTGTTTTTT
TRBV5-6	TRBD2	17	TRBJ2-1	-	CASSLTLVRDYRNEQFF	TGTGCCAGCAGCTTGACCCTTGTCCGGGACTACCGGAATGAGCAGTTCTTC
TRBV5-6	TRBD2	16	TRBJ2-7	-	CASSLIAGGPVYEQYF	TGTGCCAGCAGCCTTATAGCGGGAGGGCCCGTCTACGAGCAGTACTTC
TRBV18	TRBD1	14	TRBJ2-3	-	CASSRMTGADTQYF	TGTGCCAGCTCACGCATGACAGGGGCAGATACGCAGTATTTT
TRBV7-9	-	14	TRBJ2-1	-	CASSFGGSYNEQFF	TGTGCCAGCAGCTTCGGGGGCTCCTACAATGAGCAGTTCTTC
TRBV18	TRBD1	15	TRBJ1-1	-	CASSPDRGHQSEAFF	TGTGCCAGCTCACCGGACAGGGGCCACCAATCTGAAGCTTTCTTT
TRBV2	TRBD2	15	TRBJ2-2	few	CASSGPGGWTGELFF	TGTGCCAGCAGTGGACCGGGGGGTTGGACCGGGGAGCTGTTTTTT
TRBV11-2	-	13	TRBJ1-2	-	CASSLDPGNGYTF	TGTGCCAGCAGCTTAGATCCCGGGAATGGCTACACCTTC
TRBV4-3	-	12	TRBJ1-2	-	CASSQTGYGYTF	TGCGCCAGCAGCCAGACAGGCTATGGCTACACCTTC
TRBV6-1	-	15	TRBJ2-5	-	CASSESLGGGTTQYF	TGTGCCAGCAGTGAATCGTTAGGTGGGGGGACCACCCAGTACTTC
TRBV27	TRBD1	14	TRBJ1-1	few	CASSPRGLGTEAFF	TGTGCCAGCAGTCCTAGGGGGCTTGGCACTGAAGCTTTCTTT
TRBV30	-	15	TRBJ2-2	-	CAWTPAGHHTGELFF	TGTGCCTGGACCCCAGCGGGACACCACACCGGGGAGCTGTTTTTT
TRBV11-2	-	13	TRBJ1-6	-	CASSLVENSPLHF	TGTGCCAGCAGCTTAGTGGAGAATTCACCCCTCCACTTT
TRBV5-1	-	13	TRBJ1-1	-	CASSLTGFTEAFF	TGCGCCAGCAGCTTGACAGGATTTACAGAAGCTTTCTTT
TRBV9	TRBD1	15	TRBJ2-2	few	CASSATGWNTGELFF	TGTGCCAGCAGCGCGACAGGGTGGAACACCGGGGAGCTGTTTTTT
TRBV28	TRBD1	16	TRBJ1-5	few	CASSLLGQGASQPQHF	TGTGCCAGCAGTTTGTTGGGCCAGGGGGCCAGTCAGCCCCAGCATTTT
TRBV7-6	TRBD1	17	TRBJ1-1	-	CASSPLNRGLMNTEAFF	TGTGCCAGCAGCCCACTAAACAGGGGCCTAATGAACACTGAAGCTTTCTTT
TRBV28	-	17	TRBJ1-5	-	CASSSIPGRVSNQPQHF	TGTGCCAGCAGTTCCATCCCAGGGAGGGTTAGCAATCAGCCCCAGCATTTT
TRBV7-9	TRBD1	13	TRBJ1-2	few	CASSFGQGIGYTF	TGTGCCAGCAGCTTCGGACAGGGAATTGGCTACACCTTC
TRBV10-1	TRBD1	14	TRBJ2-7	few	CASSSGTATYEQYF	TGCGCCAGCAGCTCCGGGACAGCCACCTACGAGCAGTACTTC
TRBV6-6	-	11	TRBJ2-7	few	CASSQVYEQYF	TGTGCCAGCAGTCAGGTTTACGAGCAGTACTTC
TRBV6-5	-	15	TRBJ2-1	-	CASSFGTNSYNEQFF	TGTGCCAGCAGCTTCGGGACAAACTCCTACAATGAGCAGTTCTTC
TRBV21-1	-	15	TRBJ2-7	-	CASTLPGLPPYEQYF	TGTGCCAGCACCCTTCCGGGACTCCCTCCCTACGAGCAGTACTTC
TRBV7-2	TRBD1	14	TRBJ1-2	-	CASSGRTGGYGYTF	TGTGCCAGCAGCGGACGGACAGGGGGATATGGCTACACCTTC
TRBV10-3	TRBD2	13	TRBJ2-5	-	CANGPGGVETQYF	TGTGCCAACGGCCCCGGGGGGGTGGAGACCCAGTACTTC
TRBV6-5	TRBD1	15	TRBJ1-1	few	CASSQHRGRDTEAFF	TGTGCCAGCAGTCAGCACAGGGGGCGGGATACTGAAGCTTTCTTT
TRBV30	TRBD1	13	TRBJ1-2	-	CAWSVKGAYGYTF	TGTGCCTGGAGTGTTAAGGGGGCCTATGGCTACACCTTC
TRBV14	-	15	TRBJ1-4	-	CASSQGGGTNEKLFF	TGTGCCAGCAGCCAAGGAGGGGGAACTAATGAAAAACTGTTTTTT
TRBV1	-	15	TRBJ2-3	-	CTSSQDGTSTDTQYF	TGCACCAGCAGCCAAGACGGTACTAGCACAGATACGCAGTATTTT
TRBV7-6	TRBD1	16	TRBJ1-1	-	CASSPIFDRASTEAFF	TGTGCCAGCAGCCCGATTTTCGACAGGGCGTCCACTGAAGCTTTCTTT